This T cell receptor (beta chain) was identified in a study of human CD4 T cells and Enterobacteriaceae (dated by TCRdb to the early 2020s). For CDR1 and CDR2, the germline V gene lists MNHEY and SVGAGI. The germline ends are 10 bases apart after V is trimmed by 5 bases and J by 1 base. The CDR3 has 14 amino acids, counting the end cysteine and phenylalanine. Solely the CDR3 DNA is kept, with 42 bases framed from the first base. Ex vivo total memory CD4+ samples were sequenced at deep level, with detection sensitivity of one cell in 200,000. Genomic DNA was extracted from cell pellets with the QIAamp DNA Micro Kit, and its quantity and purity were checked by spectrophotometry. The immunoSEQ multiplex PCR assay was used to amplify the TCR Vbeta CDR3 regions. The amplicons were sequenced on the Illumina HiSeq platform. The retrieved sequences were 87 nucleotides long and included the CDR3 region. The authors' analysis ran thus. Each unique productive TCR Vbeta nucleotide sequence counted as a clonotype and was quantified by productive template frequency from ImmunoSEQ Analyzer V3.0. Expanded clonotypes were defined using a threshold set at the top 5th percentile of each repertoire ranked by frequency. Repertoire overlap was calculated as Chao-Jaccard using the R package fossil and displayed by nonmetric multidimensional scaling using the R package MASS. Imported from immuneACCESS, the table was reduced by TCRdb to in-frame sequences with V and J called. These copies leave out some clones; in studies compared against another copy, an unresolved V gene accounts for under half, and the cause of the remainder is not known. That table supplies the V and J calls and clone size; D and trimming were determined from the DNA. For this sample there are 27,000 or so clones; approximately 80% appear just once. The ten largest make up around 0.88% of the sample.

On a FACSAria III, memory CD4+ T cells were FACS-sorted to over 95% purity, defined as all CD4+ cells except CD45RA+CCR7+CD95- naive cells. Healthy donor blood was obtained from blood donation centers in Switzerland. Positive selection with CD4 and CD14 magnetic microbeads was used to enrich total CD4+ T cells and monocytes. CD8+, CD14+, CD16+, CD56+, CD19+ and CD25-bright cells were excluded before sorting. In a couple of blood donors, total memory CD4+ T cells were sequenced directly ex vivo to assess in vivo expansion of bacteria-reactive clonotypes. Isolation of peripheral blood mononuclear cells from donor blood was performed with Ficoll-Paque Plus. Details on this clone: Its antigen remains undetermined. The input lacks base qualities; no much larger clone sits a single base away.

What the research found in general, with its limitations: The only basis for inferring the reactivity of ex vivo clonotypes was matching nucleotide sequences to CFSE-low cultures from the same donors. Ex vivo, broadly cross-reactive clonotypes were observed to appear more expanded than specific clonotypes, with 11 of 19 and about two thirds of the roughly 35 being found within the top 5%.

Sequencing input: memory CD4+ T cells from blood. The cell subset or site label corresponds to: total memory CD4 T cells sorted directly ex vivo, unstimulated. The sequence was collected from a human donor in good health. The sequence joins TRBV6-5 to TRBJ2-3; TRBD1 is a possible D gene, resting on 5 matching bases. The base sequence is TGTGCCAGCAGTCCCAGGGTACGCACAGATACGCAGTATTTT. It encodes CASSPRVRTDTQYF.